A selection of T cell receptor beta chains follows, all from one sample in a study of cytomegalovirus exposure and HLA in healthy donors. Produced via immunoSEQ multiplex PCR; TCRdb's table is partial and in-frame only. The sample lists approximately 80,000 clones, roughly two thirds occurring once. The sequenced sample consisted of PBMCs. The receptors were sampled from a woman aged 40 to 55 in good health and CMV-seropositive. The CDR3 runs from the conserved cysteine through the conserved F or W.

TRBV4-1	TRBJ2-7	CASSQERASGRYEQYF
TRBV10-1	TRBJ2-7	CASSERLGPRQYF
TRBV14	TRBJ2-1	CASSHWRGGDYNEQFF
TRBV28	TRBJ1-5	CASSLGQGSNQPQHF
TRBV2	TRBJ2-5	CASKRAISSGVKETQYF
TRBV7-6	TRBJ1-1	CASRQGGVNTEAFF
TRBV7-2	TRBJ1-5	CASSLARQGANQPQHF
TRBV4-3	TRBJ1-2	CASSQDRGHPADYGYTF
TRBV5-1	TRBJ2-7	CASSLEGKAYEQYF
TRBV5-8	TRBJ1-1	CASSLLALEAFF
TRBV27	TRBJ1-2	CASSLDVFSGQDYGYTF
TRBV2	TRBJ2-3	CASRRDIGTDTQYF
TRBV5-1	TRBJ1-4	CASSWSGTGILATNEKLFF
TRBV10-2	TRBJ2-7	CASSEPRDEQYF
TRBV18	TRBJ1-1	CASSPLDSMNTEAFF
TRBV21-1	TRBJ2-2	CASSKSPRPRGAVF
TRBV25-1	TRBJ2-6	CASSAQVGASRGANVLTF
TRBV10-3	TRBJ2-5	CAISLAEETQYF
TRBV5-6	TRBJ2-5	CASSLATSGLDRKTQYF
TRBV5-1	TRBJ1-3	CASSLGGPASSGNTIYF
TRBV4-3	TRBJ1-1	CASSRGQGSTEAFF
TRBV6-5	TRBJ1-1	CASRWNRGGNTEAFF
TRBV30	TRBJ1-6	CAWRTGTGGSPLHF
TRBV7-9	TRBJ2-7	CASSFGAGGGYEQYF
TRBV5-6	TRBJ1-3	CASSLRSRISGNTIYF
TRBV6-4	TRBJ2-7	CASSDGGVTLGYGTKYF
TRBV5-6	TRBJ1-1	CASSGGGTEAFF
TRBV29-1	TRBJ2-7	CSVEGAAGGAYEQYF
TRBV5-5	TRBJ1-2	CASSPQGAPNYGYTF
TRBV7-2	TRBJ1-5	CASSLDRYSNQPQHF
TRBV7-6	TRBJ2-2	CASSLTGQGVGELFF
TRBV5-5	TRBJ2-3	CASSFTGGGGGDTQYF
TRBV5-1	-	CASSFGTGGLYEQYF
TRBV9	TRBJ2-6	CASSSQTAGAGANVLTF
TRBV5-1	TRBJ2-1	CASTPSGNNNEQFF
TRBV13	TRBJ2-1	CASSPRLATDEQFF
TRBV28	TRBJ1-2	CASSPIQAFYGYTF
TRBV18	TRBJ1-1	CASSQGRGNTEAFF
TRBV4-1	TRBJ2-2	CASSQGGLAGVGTGELFF
TRBV7-9	TRBJ2-7	CASQRISGAWEQYF
TRBV5-6	TRBJ1-5	CASSLGGFNQPQHF
TRBV5-1	TRBJ2-3	CASSLQGARTDTQYF
TRBV6-1	TRBJ2-7	CASSDPRDRGSYEQYF
TRBV19	TRBJ1-2	CASTIRGAYGYTF
TRBV19	TRBJ1-1	CASSISGTGRDAFF